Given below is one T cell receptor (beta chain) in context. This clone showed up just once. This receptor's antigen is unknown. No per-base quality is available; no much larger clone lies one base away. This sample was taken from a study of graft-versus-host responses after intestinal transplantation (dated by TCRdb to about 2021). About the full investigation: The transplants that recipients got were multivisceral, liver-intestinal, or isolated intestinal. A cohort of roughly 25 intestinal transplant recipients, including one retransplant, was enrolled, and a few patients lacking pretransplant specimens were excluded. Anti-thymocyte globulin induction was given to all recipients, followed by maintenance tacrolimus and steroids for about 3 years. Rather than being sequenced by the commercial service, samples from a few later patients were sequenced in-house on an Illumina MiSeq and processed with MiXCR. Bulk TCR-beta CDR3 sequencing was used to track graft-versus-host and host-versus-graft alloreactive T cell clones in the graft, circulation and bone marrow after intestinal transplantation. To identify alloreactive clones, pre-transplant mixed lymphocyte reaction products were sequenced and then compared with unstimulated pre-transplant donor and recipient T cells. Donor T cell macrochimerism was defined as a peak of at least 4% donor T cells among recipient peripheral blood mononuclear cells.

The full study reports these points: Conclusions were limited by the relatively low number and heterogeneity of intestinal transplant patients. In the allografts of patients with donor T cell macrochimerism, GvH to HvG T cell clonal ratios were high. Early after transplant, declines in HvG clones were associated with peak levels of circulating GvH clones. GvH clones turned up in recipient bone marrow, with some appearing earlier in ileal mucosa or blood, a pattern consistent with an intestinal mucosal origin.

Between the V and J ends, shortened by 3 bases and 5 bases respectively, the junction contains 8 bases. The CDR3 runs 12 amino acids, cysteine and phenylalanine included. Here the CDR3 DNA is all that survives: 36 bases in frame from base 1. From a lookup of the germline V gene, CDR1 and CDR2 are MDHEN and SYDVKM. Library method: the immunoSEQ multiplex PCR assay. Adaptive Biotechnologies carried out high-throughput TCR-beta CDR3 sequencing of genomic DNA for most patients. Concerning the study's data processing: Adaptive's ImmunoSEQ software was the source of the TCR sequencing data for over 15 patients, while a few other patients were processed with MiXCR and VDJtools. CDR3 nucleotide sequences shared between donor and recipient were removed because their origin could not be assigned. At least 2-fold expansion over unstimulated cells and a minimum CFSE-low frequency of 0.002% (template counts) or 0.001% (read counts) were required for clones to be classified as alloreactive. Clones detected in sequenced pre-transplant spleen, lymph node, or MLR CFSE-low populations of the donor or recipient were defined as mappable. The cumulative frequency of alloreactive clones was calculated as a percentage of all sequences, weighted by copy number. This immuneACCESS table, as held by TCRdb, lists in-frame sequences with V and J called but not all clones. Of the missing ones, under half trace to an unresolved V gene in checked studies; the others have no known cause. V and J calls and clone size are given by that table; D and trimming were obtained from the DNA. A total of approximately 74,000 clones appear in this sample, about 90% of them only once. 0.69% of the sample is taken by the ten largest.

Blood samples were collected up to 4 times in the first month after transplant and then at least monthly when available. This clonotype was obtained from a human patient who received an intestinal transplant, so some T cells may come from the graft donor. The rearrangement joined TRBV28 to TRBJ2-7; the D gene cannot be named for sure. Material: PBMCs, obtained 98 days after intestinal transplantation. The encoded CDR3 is CASSFRGDEQYF. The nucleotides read TGTGCCAGCAGTTTCCGTGGGGACGAGCAGTACTTC. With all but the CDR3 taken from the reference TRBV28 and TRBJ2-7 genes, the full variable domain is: DVKVTQSSRYLVKRTGEKVFLECVQDMDHENMFWYRQDPGLGLRLIYFSYDVKMKEKGDIPEGYSVSREKKERFSLILESASTNQTSMYLCASSFRGDEQYFGPGTRLTVT.